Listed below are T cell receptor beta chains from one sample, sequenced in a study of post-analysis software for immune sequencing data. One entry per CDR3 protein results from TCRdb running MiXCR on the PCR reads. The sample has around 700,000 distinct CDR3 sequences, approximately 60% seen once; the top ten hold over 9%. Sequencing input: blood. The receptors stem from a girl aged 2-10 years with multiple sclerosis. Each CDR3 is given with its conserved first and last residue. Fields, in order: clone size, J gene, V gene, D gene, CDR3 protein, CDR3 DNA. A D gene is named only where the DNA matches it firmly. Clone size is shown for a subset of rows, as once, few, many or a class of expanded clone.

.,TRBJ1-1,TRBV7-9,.,CASAWGGDAFF,TGTGCCAGCGCTTGGGGCGGGGACGCTTTCTTT
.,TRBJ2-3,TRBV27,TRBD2,CASGLLAGVGDTQYF,TGTGCCAGCGGGTTACTAGCGGGAGTTGGAGATACGCAGTATTTT
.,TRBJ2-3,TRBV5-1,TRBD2,CASSPRTSGRGGTDTQYF,TGCGCCAGCAGCCCCAGGACTAGCGGGAGAGGTGGCACAGATACGCAGTATTTT
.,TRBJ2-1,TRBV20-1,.,CSAPGARAGTAEQFF,TGCAGTGCACCGGGCGCGAGGGCAGGAACCGCTGAGCAGTTCTTC
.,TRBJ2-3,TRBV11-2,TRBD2,CASSLSPNQLAASTDTQYF,TGTGCCAGCAGCTTAAGTCCGAACCAACTAGCGGCTAGCACAGATACGCAGTATTTT
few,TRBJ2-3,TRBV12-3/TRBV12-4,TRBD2,CASSLWGSGGGTDTQYF,TGTGCCAGCAGTTTATGGGGTAGCGGGGGGGGCACAGATACGCAGTATTTT
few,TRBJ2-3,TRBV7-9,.,CASSLLIAQTDTQYF,TGTGCCAGCAGCTTATTGATTGCCCAAACAGATACGCAGTATTTT
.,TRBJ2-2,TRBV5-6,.,CASKEASANTGELFF,TGTGCCAGCAAGGAAGCTAGCGCTAACACCGGGGAGCTGTTTTTT
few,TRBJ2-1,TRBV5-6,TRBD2,CASSLVRPKRGAYNEQFF,TGTGCCAGCAGCTTGGTGAGGCCAAAGCGGGGGGCCTACAATGAGCAGTTCTTC
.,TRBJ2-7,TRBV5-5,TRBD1,CASSMTGTVSYEQYF,TGTGCCAGCAGCATGACCGGGACAGTCTCCTACGAGCAGTACTTC
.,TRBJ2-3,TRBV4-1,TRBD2,CASSNKAGGPTDTQYF,TGCGCCAGCAGCAACAAAGCGGGGGGGCCGACAGATACGCAGTATTTT
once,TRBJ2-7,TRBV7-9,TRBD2,CASSLLAGNQEPQYF,TGTGCCAGCAGCTTATTAGCGGGCAACCAAGAGCCCCAGTACTTC
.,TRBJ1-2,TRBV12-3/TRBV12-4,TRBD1,CASSVGQGSFLNYGYTF,TGTGCCAGCAGTGTCGGACAGGGTAGCTTCCTTAACTATGGCTACACCTTC
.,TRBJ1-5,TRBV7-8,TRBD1,CASSLGWAGGLNQPQHF,TGTGCCAGCAGCCTAGGTTGGGCAGGGGGCCTAAATCAGCCCCAGCATTTT
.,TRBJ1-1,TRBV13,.,CASSSRPDTEAFF,TGTGCCAGCAGCTCCCGACCTGACACTGAAGCTTTCTTT
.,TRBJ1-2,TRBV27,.,CASSSWTAGSYGYTF,TGTGCCAGCAGTTCGTGGACAGCTGGGTCCTATGGCTACACCTTC
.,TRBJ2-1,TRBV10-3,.,CAISESPPAGNSYNEQFF,TGTGCCATCAGTGAGTCGCCCCCGGCAGGGAACTCCTACAATGAGCAGTTCTTC
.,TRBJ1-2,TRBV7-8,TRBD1,CASSSARDRGPRVYGYTF,TGTGCCAGCAGTTCAGCCCGGGACAGGGGGCCTCGTGTATATGGCTACACCTTC
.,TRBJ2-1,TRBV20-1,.,CSATGKGNEQFF,TGCAGTGCTACAGGGAAGGGGAATGAGCAGTTCTTC
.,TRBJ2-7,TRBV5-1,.,CASSSLQEDHEQYF,TGCGCCAGCAGTTCGTTGCAGGAGGACCACGAGCAGTACTTC
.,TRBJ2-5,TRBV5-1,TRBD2,CASSGGLAGEGETQYF,TGCGCCAGCAGCGGAGGACTAGCGGGGGAGGGAGAGACCCAGTACTTC
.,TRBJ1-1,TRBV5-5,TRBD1,CASSPGQGVNTEAFF,TGTGCCAGCAGCCCGGGACAGGGGGTAAACACTGAAGCTTTCTTT
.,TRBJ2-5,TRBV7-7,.,CASSPLVGGKETQYF,TGTGCCAGCAGCCCACTCGTCGGCGGCAAGGAGACCCAGTACTTC
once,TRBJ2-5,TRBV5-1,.,CASSSLGMETQYF,TGCGCCAGCAGCTCCCTAGGCATGGAGACCCAGTACTTC
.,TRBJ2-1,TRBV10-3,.,CAISESGGRAVHEQFF,TGTGCCATCAGTGAGTCGGGTGGCAGGGCTGTCCATGAGCAGTTCTTC
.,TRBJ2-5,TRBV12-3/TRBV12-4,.,CASSFRFQETQYF,TGTGCCAGCAGTTTCAGGTTTCAAGAGACCCAGTACTTC
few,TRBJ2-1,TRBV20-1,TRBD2,CSARDRGLAGVRYNEQFF,TGCAGTGCTAGAGATAGGGGGCTAGCGGGAGTAAGGTACAATGAGCAGTTCTTC
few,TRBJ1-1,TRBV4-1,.,CASSQGPSFAEAFF,TGCGCCAGCAGCCAAGGCCCGAGCTTCGCTGAAGCTTTCTTT
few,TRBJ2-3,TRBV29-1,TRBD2,CSVEGREGRIDTQYF,TGCAGCGTTGAGGGCCGGGAGGGCCGAATAGATACGCAGTATTTT
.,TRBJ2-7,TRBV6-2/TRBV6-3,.,CASSTYGAAVENEQYF,TGTGCCAGCAGTACCTACGGGGCAGCGGTAGAAAACGAGCAGTACTTC
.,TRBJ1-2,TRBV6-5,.,CASRPREFYGYTF,TGTGCCAGCAGACCCAGGGAATTCTATGGCTACACCTTC
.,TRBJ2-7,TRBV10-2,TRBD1,CASRRGQGEIYEQYF,TGCGCCAGCAGGAGAGGACAGGGGGAAATCTACGAGCAGTACTTC
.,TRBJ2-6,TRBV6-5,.,CASSYSLSPPGANVLTF,TGTGCCAGCAGTTACTCTCTTAGTCCTCCTGGGGCCAACGTCCTGACTTTC
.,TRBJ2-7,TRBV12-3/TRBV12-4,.,CASSFDGPYEQYF,TGTGCCAGCAGTTTTGACGGTCCCTACGAGCAGTACTTC
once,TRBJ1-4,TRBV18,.,CASSPLGLTNEKLFF,TGTGCCAGCTCACCCCTCGGGCTTACTAATGAAAAACTGTTTTTT
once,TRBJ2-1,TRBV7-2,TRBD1,CASSSQGPNEQFF,TGTGCCAGCAGCTCACAGGGGCCCAATGAGCAGTTCTTC
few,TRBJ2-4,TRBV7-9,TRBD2,CASSSWTSGIGAKNIQYF,TGTGCCAGCAGCTCCTGGACTAGCGGGATAGGGGCCAAAAACATTCAGTACTTC
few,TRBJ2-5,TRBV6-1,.,CASGLWGPKGTQYF,TGTGCCAGCGGATTATGGGGTCCTAAAGGGACCCAGTACTTC
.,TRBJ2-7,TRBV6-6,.,CASSYKTYEQYF,TGTGCCAGCAGTTATAAGACCTACGAGCAGTACTTC
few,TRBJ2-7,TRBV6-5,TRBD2,CASSSPGLADLSSYEQYF,TGTGCCAGCAGTTCCCCGGGACTAGCGGACCTCAGCTCCTACGAGCAGTACTTC